These T cell receptor beta chains were read from a single sample in a study of cytomegalovirus exposure and HLA in healthy donors. Some clones are missing from TCRdb's copy, which holds only in-frame ones; the method was immunoSEQ multiplex PCR. The top ten hold 16% of the sample, which has over 75,000 clones, about 80% seen once. Sequencing was carried out using PBMCs. These receptors all stem from a man aged 55 to 70 in good health and CMV-seropositive. Both conserved end residues are part of each CDR3. The order of the fields is V gene, J gene, D gene, clone size, CDR3 protein, CDR3 DNA. D genes are given only for firm matches. Size tells how often a clone was seen (once, few, many) or the class of an expanded clone, and some rows leave it out.

v_gene: TRBV11-2
j_gene: TRBJ1-2
d_gene: TRBD1
abundance: -
CDR3aa: CASSFGQGGYGYTF
CDR3nt: TGTGCCAGCAGCTTCGGACAGGGTGGCTATGGCTACACCTTC

v_gene: TRBV11-2
j_gene: TRBJ2-1
d_gene: -
abundance: -
CDR3aa: CASSLVFGSFRSYNEQFF
CDR3nt: TGTGCCAGCAGCTTAGTCTTCGGTAGTTTTCGCTCCTACAATGAGCAGTTCTTC

v_gene: TRBV15
j_gene: TRBJ1-2
d_gene: -
abundance: -
CDR3aa: CATSRDPGHMGGYTF
CDR3nt: TGTGCCACCAGCAGAGATCCCGGACATATGGGAGGCTACACCTTC

v_gene: TRBV5-5
j_gene: TRBJ1-6
d_gene: -
abundance: -
CDR3aa: CASSLTGTLHGVHF
CDR3nt: TGTGCCAGCAGCTTGACAGGTACCCTTCATGGGGTTCACTTT

v_gene: TRBV30
j_gene: TRBJ1-1
d_gene: -
abundance: -
CDR3aa: CAWSLGGSIPEAFF
CDR3nt: TGTGCCTGGAGCTTGGGGGGATCCATCCCTGAAGCTTTCTTT

v_gene: TRBV6-1
j_gene: TRBJ2-2
d_gene: TRBD1
abundance: few
CDR3aa: CASSRTGGTGELFF
CDR3nt: TGTGCCAGCAGTAGGACAGGGGGAACCGGGGAGCTGTTTTTT

v_gene: TRBV7-8
j_gene: TRBJ2-2
d_gene: TRBD1
abundance: -
CDR3aa: CASSSRDRGRTGELFF
CDR3nt: TGTGCCAGCAGCTCCCGGGACAGGGGAAGGACCGGGGAGCTGTTTTTT

v_gene: TRBV7-9
j_gene: TRBJ1-4
d_gene: TRBD1
abundance: -
CDR3aa: CASSLAWTGPHEKLFF
CDR3nt: TGTGCCAGCAGCTTAGCCTGGACAGGTCCCCACGAAAAACTGTTTTTT

v_gene: TRBV5-1
j_gene: TRBJ2-1
d_gene: TRBD2
abundance: -
CDR3aa: CASSLGTSEAREQFF
CDR3nt: TGCGCCAGCAGCCTCGGGACTAGCGAGGCGCGTGAGCAGTTCTTC

v_gene: TRBV6-1
j_gene: TRBJ1-5
d_gene: -
abundance: few
CDR3aa: CASSDAGPRNQPQHF
CDR3nt: TGTGCCAGCAGTGACGCGGGACCGAGGAATCAGCCCCAGCATTTT

v_gene: TRBV7-8
j_gene: TRBJ2-5
d_gene: -
abundance: -
CDR3aa: CASSLAGPRAQYF
CDR3nt: TGTGCCAGCAGCTTGGCGGGGCCCAGGGCCCAGTACTTC

v_gene: TRBV5-1
j_gene: TRBJ2-7
d_gene: TRBD1
abundance: -
CDR3aa: CASSPGWGQGYHEQYF
CDR3nt: TGCGCCAGCAGCCCGGGGTGGGGACAGGGTTACCACGAGCAGTACTTC

v_gene: TRBV14
j_gene: TRBJ1-6
d_gene: -
abundance: -
CDR3aa: CASSQGQIIYNSPLHF
CDR3nt: TGTGCCAGCAGCCAAGGACAGATAATCTATAATTCACCCCTCCACTTT

v_gene: TRBV4-2
j_gene: TRBJ2-5
d_gene: TRBD1
abundance: -
CDR3aa: CASSQERGTAKETQYF
CDR3nt: TGTGCCAGCAGCCAAGAACGAGGGACAGCAAAAGAGACCCAGTACTTC

v_gene: TRBV14
j_gene: TRBJ2-5
d_gene: TRBD2
abundance: -
CDR3aa: CASSPWGREETQYF
CDR3nt: TGTGCCAGCAGCCCATGGGGGAGGGAGGAGACCCAGTACTTC

v_gene: TRBV7-9
j_gene: TRBJ1-5
d_gene: TRBD1
abundance: few
CDR3aa: CASSRLGTDSNQPQHF
CDR3nt: TGTGCCAGCAGTCGTTTAGGGACAGATAGCAATCAGCCCCAGCATTTT

v_gene: TRBV7-7
j_gene: TRBJ2-1
d_gene: TRBD2
abundance: -
CDR3aa: CASSPELGTSSSNEQFF
CDR3nt: TGTGCTAGCAGCCCCGAACTCGGGACTAGTAGCTCCAATGAGCAGTTCTTC

v_gene: TRBV25-1
j_gene: TRBJ2-7
d_gene: -
abundance: -
CDR3aa: CASSSGTFYEQYF
CDR3nt: TGTGCCAGCAGTTCCGGGACATTTTACGAGCAGTACTTC

v_gene: TRBV5-4
j_gene: TRBJ2-7
d_gene: TRBD2
abundance: -
CDR3aa: CASHVWGGYEQYF
CDR3nt: TGTGCTTCGCACGTGTGGGGGGGCTACGAGCAGTACTTC

v_gene: TRBV18
j_gene: TRBJ1-3
d_gene: -
abundance: -
CDR3aa: CASSPLGESLSGNTIYF
CDR3nt: TGTGCCAGCTCACCACTCGGAGAGAGCCTCTCTGGAAACACCATATATTTT

v_gene: TRBV5-1
j_gene: TRBJ2-3
d_gene: -
abundance: -
CDR3aa: CASSPLGDTQYF
CDR3nt: TGCGCCAGCAGCCCGCTAGGAGATACGCAGTATTTT

v_gene: TRBV5-5
j_gene: TRBJ1-5
d_gene: -
abundance: few
CDR3aa: CASSLARSNQPQHF
CDR3nt: TGTGCCAGCAGCTTGGCTAGGAGCAATCAGCCCCAGCATTTT

v_gene: TRBV5-1
j_gene: TRBJ2-3
d_gene: TRBD2
abundance: -
CDR3aa: CASSLASGGITDTQYF
CDR3nt: TGCGCCAGCAGCTTGGCTAGCGGGGGAATCACAGATACGCAGTATTTT

v_gene: TRBV6-5
j_gene: TRBJ2-2
d_gene: -
abundance: -
CDR3aa: CASSPDIRTPWELFF
CDR3nt: TGTGCCAGCAGCCCCGACATTCGAACACCGTGGGAGCTGTTTTTT

v_gene: TRBV6-6
j_gene: TRBJ2-1
d_gene: -
abundance: once
CDR3aa: CASSYGYGVEQFF
CDR3nt: TGTGCCAGCAGTTATGGCTACGGGGTTGAGCAGTTCTTC

v_gene: TRBV5-5
j_gene: TRBJ1-1
d_gene: TRBD1
abundance: few
CDR3aa: CASTRDRPNTEAFF
CDR3nt: TGTGCCAGCACCAGGGACAGGCCTAACACTGAAGCTTTCTTT

v_gene: TRBV6-5
j_gene: TRBJ1-2
d_gene: TRBD1
abundance: once
CDR3aa: CASSLTGGSNYGYTF
CDR3nt: TGTGCCAGCAGTCTAACAGGGGGCTCGAACTATGGCTACACCTTC

v_gene: TRBV4-1
j_gene: TRBJ2-7
d_gene: -
abundance: -
CDR3aa: CASSQGQWQYF
CDR3nt: TGCGCCAGCAGCCAAGGCCAGTGGCAGTACTTC

v_gene: TRBV5-1
j_gene: TRBJ2-2
d_gene: TRBD1
abundance: few
CDR3aa: CASSLGTGSGELFF
CDR3nt: TGCGCCAGCAGCTTGGGGACAGGGTCCGGGGAGCTGTTTTTT

v_gene: TRBV25-1
j_gene: TRBJ1-6
d_gene: TRBD1
abundance: -
CDR3aa: CASRVGGQENSPLHF
CDR3nt: TGTGCCAGCAGAGTGGGCGGACAGGAAAATTCACCCCTCCACTTT

v_gene: TRBV2
j_gene: TRBJ1-3
d_gene: -
abundance: -
CDR3aa: CASSEQVWGNTIYF
CDR3nt: TGTGCCAGCAGTGAGCAGGTTTGGGGAAACACCATATATTTT

v_gene: TRBV7-9
j_gene: TRBJ2-2
d_gene: -
abundance: -
CDR3aa: CAVDTGELFF
CDR3nt: TGTGCCGTAGACACCGGGGAGCTGTTTTTT

v_gene: TRBV7-9
j_gene: TRBJ2-5
d_gene: -
abundance: -
CDR3aa: CASRTGTMGRETQYF
CDR3nt: TGTGCCAGCAGGACCGGGACAATGGGGCGGGAGACCCAGTACTTC